The 32 T cell receptor beta chains below were found in one sample sequenced in a study of tumor-infiltrating lymphocytes in primary liver carcinoma. TCR beta cDNA was reverse-transcribed from approximately 0.45 ug of total RNA. The reaction used a constant-region primer and ProtoScript II reverse transcriptase. Slightly modified ARM-PCR, run as three nested multiplex PCR rounds, produced the TCR beta libraries. With TRBV1-TRBV30 forward primers and a C-beta reverse primer, the first two PCR rounds were run for around 10 cycles each. TCRdb redid the calling of the multiplex PCR reads with MiXCR, one entry per CDR3 protein. The data hold approximately 320,000 distinct CDR3 sequences, with 58% observed a single time. Germline DNA was extracted too, while blood RNA derived from unsorted whole blood. The sequenced sample was peripheral blood. Source of these receptors: a woman aged 25 to 45 with primary liver carcinoma and hepatitis B virus infection.

Comment on this clonotype: At one end, the junction sequence differs from germline, possibly due to a read error. The V call is TRBV6-5, the J call TRBJ1-2; D is perhaps TRBD1 (5 bases). In germline, CDR1 is MNHEY, CDR2 SVGAGI. The CDR3 spans 15 residues. CDR3 residues: CAGSYTVGGNYGYTF. DNA for the CDR3: TGTGCCGGCAGTTACACCGTGGGGGGTAACTATGGTTACACCTTC.

Comment on this clonotype: The junction departs from the called germline gene at one end, perhaps through a read error. V gene TRBV12-3 or TRBV12-4 combines with J gene TRBJ2-2, with D unclear. This CDR3 spans 12 amino acids. Here the CDR3 DNA reads TGTGCCAGCTGTTTCTCGAACAGGGAGCTGTTTTTT. This sequence encodes CASCFSNRELFF.

Remarks on this clonotype: It may be a read error: a sequence one base away is much more abundant. The chain combines TRBV29-1 with TRBJ1-1; D is perhaps TRBD1 (5 bases). The CDR3 has 13 amino acids. CDR1 is SQVTM and CDR2 is ANQGSEA in the germline V gene. CDR3 sequence (DNA): TGCAGCGTTGAGGGCAGGGAGAACGCTGAAGCTTTCTTT. Its protein product is CSVEGRENAEAFF.

In regard to this clonotype: Relative to the germline gene, one junction end is altered; a read error may explain this. This chain uses TRBV7-8 with TRBJ2-7; D ambiguous. The CDR3 spans 13 residues. Per germline, CDR1 SGHVS and CDR2 FQNEAQ. Here the CDR3 DNA reads TGTGCCAGCAGCTTAGCCGGTAGGAACGAGCAGCACTTC. This gives the protein CASSLAGRNEQHF.

With respect to this clonotype: This may come from a read error, since a much larger clone is one base off. This rearrangement joins TRBV4-1 to TRBJ2-7; TRBD1 might be the D (6 bases). CDR3 size: 13 residues. Germline CDR1 MGHRA, CDR2 YSYEKL. The ends were cut back, 5 bases at V and 2 bases at J, with 10 bases in the middle. CDR3 coding DNA: TGCGCCAGCAGCAAGACAGGTGCCTACGAGCAGTACTTC. Encoded protein: CASSKTGAYEQYF.

As to this clonotype: It is likely a read error, because the conserved phenylalanine at the end of the CDR3 is missing. This chain links TRBV10-3 with TRBJ2-5; D gene ambiguous. The V and J ends lost 0 bases and 0 bases respectively, with 11 bases between them. Germline V gene sequence: CDR1 ENHRY, CDR2 SYGVKD. CDR3 length equals 16 residues. In nucleotides, the CDR3 is TGTGCCATCAGTGAGTCGAGGCAGCCGTACCAAGAGACCCAGTACATC. Encoded protein: CAISESRQPYQETQYI.

As to this clonotype: The missing conserved phenylalanine or tryptophan at the end of this CDR3 makes a read error likely. This chain uses TRBV6-5 with TRBJ1-5, with D maybe TRBD1 (5 bases). V was shortened by 5 bases and J by 6 bases, with 23 bases between the two germline ends. Germline CDR1 is MNHEY and CDR2 is SVGAGI. This CDR3 region has 17 residues. The CDR3 nucleotides read TGTGCCAGCAGTCCTTATTCCACGGGGGGAGGATCTCAGCCCCAGCATTGT. Its protein is CASSPYSTGGGSQPQHC.

A remark on this clonotype: A junction boundary mismatches the germline segment, possibly from a read error. The chain links TRBV28 to TRBJ2-7, with a possible D match to TRBD1 (6 bases). Germline values: CDR1 MDHEN, CDR2 SYDVKM. This CDR3 region has 15 residues. The CDR3 nucleotides are TGTGCCAACAGTTCCCCCGCCGGACAGCTCTACGAGCAGTACTTC. Amino acid sequence: CANSSPAGQLYEQYF. Full variable domain (rest looked up from reference TRBV28 and TRBJ2-7): DVKVTQSSRYLVKRTGEKVFLECVQDMDHENMFWYRQDPGLGLRLIYFSYDVKMKEKGDIPEGYSVSREKKERFSLILESASTNQTSMYLCANSSPAGQLYEQYFGPGTRLTVT.

About this clonotype itself: Compared with germline, one end of the junction differs, possibly owing to a read error. This chain links TRBV28 with TRBJ1-5; D is ambiguous. CDR3 size: 12 residues. Germline CDR1 is MDHEN and CDR2 is SYDVKM. Here the CDR3 DNA reads TGTGCCAGCAGTTTCAGCAATCAGCCCCAGCTTTTT. Its translation: CASSFSNQPQLF.

In its sample, this clonotype was seen a few times. A much bigger clone sits one base away, suggesting this may be a read error. The genes are TRBV29-1 and TRBJ2-7, with 10 bases fitting TRBD2. The ends lost 7 bases at V and 3 bases at J; junction bases unmatched: 9. Germline V gene lookup returns CDR1 SQVTM and CDR2 ANQGSEA. The CDR3 extends over 14 amino acids. The CDR3 reads CSAASGSRLYEQYF. CDR3 DNA sequence: TGCAGCGCCGCTAGCGGGAGCCGCCTCTACGAGCAGTACTTC.

This clonotype was recorded many times. The V call is TRBV6-2 or TRBV6-3, the J call TRBJ2-5; 8 positions agree with TRBD2. Per the germline V gene, CDR1 is MNHEY and CDR2 is SVGEGT. Trimming removed 8 bases from V and 0 bases from J; junction bases left unmatched: 11. The CDR3 has 16 amino acids. In DNA form, the CDR3 reads TGTGCCAGCTTGATCGGGAGGGCTACGTACCAAGAGACCCAGTACTTC. This codes for CASLIGRATYQETQYF.

The chain employs TRBV7-9 and TRBJ2-7; a possible D gene is TRBD2 (5 bases). The CDR3 covers 14 residues. From germline, CDR1 is SEHNR and CDR2 FQNEAQ (reference sequence). Trimming removed 4 bases from V and 3 bases from J, with 13 bases in between. This chain's CDR3 is CASSWASSHYEQYF. The CDR3, as DNA: TGTGCCAGCAGCTGGGCTAGCTCTCACTACGAGCAGTACTTC.

A remark on this clonotype: Given a much more abundant clone one base away, this may be a read error. The chain combines TRBV12-3 or TRBV12-4 with TRBJ1-1, with D unclear. Trimming took off 3 bases at V and 4 bases at J, with 12 bases between the two ends. The CDR3 loop spans 14 amino acids. The DNA for the CDR3 is TGTGCCAGCAGTTTGGATGGGGTAATCACTGAAGCTTTCTTT. It encodes CASSLDGVITEAFF.

In regard to this clonotype: This may be a read error: a much more frequent sequence differs by one nucleotide. The chain links TRBV6-2 or TRBV6-3 to TRBJ2-1, with 11 bases fitting TRBD2. CDR3 length: 15 amino acids. J lost 6 bases, V lost 6 bases, and 7 bases had no gene match. CDR1 and CDR2 from the germline V gene are MNHEY and SVGEGT. CDR3 nucleotide sequence: TGTGCCAGCAGCCCGACTAGCGGGGTTAGCAATGAGCAGTTCTTC. Translating gives CASSPTSGVSNEQFF.

As to this clonotype: A much larger clone differs by one base, so this may be a read error. The chain uses TRBV6-1 and TRBJ2-2; no clear D gene. Looked up from germline, CDR1 is MNHNS and CDR2 is SASEGT. The CDR3 totals 14 residues. Here the CDR3 reads CVSSGSSAGYVLFF. In DNA, the CDR3 is TGTGTCAGCAGTGGATCTTCCGCCGGTTATGTGCTGTTTTTT.

The sample holds a few counts of this clonotype. In DNA form, the CDR3 reads TGTGCCAGCAGTCCACGGAGGGGGTATTTTAACACTGAAGCTTTCTTT. Translating gives CASSPRRGYFNTEAFF. This chain joins TRBV12-3 or TRBV12-4 and TRBJ1-1; D possibly corresponds to TRBD1 (6 bases). The CDR3 consists of 16 residues. With 5 bases removed from V and 2 bases from J, the gap between germline ends came to 18 bases.

The J gene is TRBJ2-7, the V gene TRBV5-6; 8 bases line up with TRBD1. CDR1 is SGHDT and CDR2 is YYEEEE in the germline V gene. There are 14 residues in the CDR3. The J segment lost 7 bases and the V segment lost 3 bases, leaving 9 bases of the junction unmatched. CDR3 sequence: CASSWTGTVEEQYF. The CDR3 nucleotides read TGTGCCAGCAGCTGGACAGGGACAGTCGAGGAGCAGTACTTC.

This chain uses TRBV29-1 with TRBJ1-1; D is undetermined. This CDR3 region has 13 residues. Germline CDR1 reads SQVTM; CDR2 reads ANQGSEA. Trimming took off 5 bases at V and 3 bases at J, with 13 bases between the two ends. The CDR3 here is CSVIETPYTEAFF. The CDR3 region has the DNA TGCAGCGTTATAGAGACACCCTACACTGAAGCTTTCTTT.

With regard to this clonotype: Sequence at one end of the junction differs from germline and may be a read error. The rearrangement links TRBV11-3 to TRBJ2-1; D remains unclear. The CDR3 totals 12 residues. Germline V gene sequence: CDR1 SGHNT, CDR2 YENEEA. CDR3 DNA sequence: TGTGCCAGCAGCCCTACCTACAAAGAGCAGTTCTTC. Translating it yields CASSPTYKEQFF. The complete variable domain, with remaining parts taken from reference TRBV11-3 and TRBJ2-1, reads EAGVVQSPRYKIIEKKQPVAFWCNPISGHNTLYWYLQNLGQGPELLIRYENEEAVDDSQLPKDRFSAERLKGVDSTLKIQPAELGDSAVYLCASSPTYKEQFFGPGTRLTVL.

Notes on this clonotype: Possible read error: a much larger clone is one base away. The chain links TRBV10-3 to TRBJ2-1; D ambiguous. The CDR3 is made up of 11 amino acids. The germline V gene has CDR1 ENHRY and CDR2 SYGVKD. The CDR3 region has the DNA TGTGCCACCAGTGTCGGCAATGAGCAGTTCTTC. Translation: CATSVGNEQFF.

Turning to this clonotype: This may come from a read error, since a much larger clone is one base off. The V call is TRBV12-3 or TRBV12-4, the J call TRBJ2-5; no clear D. The CDR3 covers 12 residues. Trimming took 6 bases from V and 5 from J, leaving 10 bases between them. The DNA of the CDR3 is TGTGCCAGCAGCTACAACGTGGAGACCCAGTACTTC. Amino acids: CASSYNVETQYF.

As for this clonotype: Possible read error: a much larger clone is one base away. The rearrangement links TRBV6-6 to TRBJ1-1; 7 bases align to TRBD1. The CDR3 is 12 amino acids. Losses at the gene ends were 4 bases for V and 8 bases for J; bases not matched to a gene: 4. The germline gives CDR1 MNHNY, CDR2 SVGAGI (reference sequence). Here the CDR3 reads CASSLPGQEAFF. CDR3 nucleotides: TGTGCCAGCAGTTTACCGGGACAGGAAGCTTTCTTT.

Concerning this clonotype itself: At one end the junction does not follow the germline gene, possibly because of a read error. The CDR3 DNA sequence: TGCGCCAGCAGTTCAACAGGGGAGAACACCAGGGAGCTGTTTTTT. This encodes CASSSTGENTRELFF. The V call is TRBV6-2 or TRBV6-3, the J call TRBJ2-2; TRBD1 matches at 7 bases. The CDR3 covers 15 residues. Germline V gives CDR1 MNHEY, CDR2 SVGEGT.

This clonotype turned up a few times. The chain joins TRBV5-5 to TRBJ2-3, with 8 bases aligning to TRBD1. Germline CDR1 SGHKS, CDR2 YYEKEE (reference sequence). V shed 1 base, J shed 5 bases, and the junction held 6 bases outside the gene matches. The CDR3 extends over 15 amino acids. In DNA, the CDR3 is TGTGCCAGCAGCTTGACGGGACAGGCGGTAGATACGCAGTATTTT. This gives the protein CASSLTGQAVDTQYF.

As to this clonotype: This CDR3 is missing its conserved last phenylalanine or tryptophan, likely due to a read error. This chain joins TRBV4-1 and TRBJ2-1; 10 bases match TRBD2. CDR1 is MGHRA and CDR2 is YSYEKL in the germline V gene. This CDR3 region has 15 residues. This CDR3 reads CAGSLSGRSVNEQFS. CDR3 bases: TGCGCCGGCAGCCTTAGCGGGAGGTCGGTAAATGAGCAGTTCTCC.

V gene TRBV28 combines with J gene TRBJ2-5; weak D call: TRBD2 (6 bases). V was pared by 3 bases and J by 1 base, with 15 bases between. From germline, CDR1 is MDHEN and CDR2 SYDVKM. This CDR3 is built from 16 residues. CDR3 residues: CASSLALVGGQETQYF. CDR3 in DNA: TGTGCCAGCAGTTTGGCACTAGTGGGAGGCCAAGAGACCCAGTACTTC.

Worth noting for this clonotype: Germline is not matched at one junction end, which may reflect a read error. This chain joins TRBV29-1 and TRBJ1-1; D call uncertain. CDR1 is SQVTM and CDR2 is ANQGSEA in the germline V gene. The CDR3 runs to 13 residues. This CDR3 is CSVERGCKSEALF. The CDR3 bases are TGCAGCGTTGAACGGGGATGTAAATCTGAAGCTCTCTTT.

The gene calls are TRBV13 and TRBJ1-2; D remains ambiguous. CDR1 and CDR2 from the germline V gene are PRHDT and FYEKMQ (reference sequence). The length of the CDR3 is 19 residues. With 2 bases removed from V and 4 bases from J, the gap between germline ends came to 26 bases. The CDR3 loop is CASSLNRAAPEVGGYGYTF. CDR3 coding DNA: TGTGCCAGCAGCTTAAATCGGGCGGCACCCGAAGTGGGTGGCTATGGCTACACCTTC.

Regarding this clonotype: A single base separates this from a much larger clone, so it may be a read error. V usage is TRBV4-3 and J usage is TRBJ2-2; 13 positions match TRBD2. CDR1 and CDR2 (germline): LGHNA, YSLEER. The CDR3 is 17 residues long. The ends lost 2 bases at V and 5 bases at J; junction bases unmatched: 5. CDR3 protein: CASSQKRGLAGTGELFF. CDR3 nucleotide sequence: TGCGCCAGCAGCCAAAAGAGGGGACTAGCGGGAACCGGGGAGCTGTTTTTT.

Concerning this clonotype: This clone may be a read error of a much larger clone one base away. V and J are TRBV29-1 and TRBJ1-2; no firm D call. The CDR3 has 14 amino acids. V was clipped by 2 bases and J by 4 bases, with 14 bases between them. Per the germline V gene, CDR1 is SQVTM and CDR2 is ANQGSEA. The CDR3 DNA follows: TGCAGCGTTGAAAGCGAGTGGCGAGCCTATGGCTACACCTTC. Translation gives CSVESEWRAYGYTF.

A note on this clonotype: The conserved phenylalanine or tryptophan is not found at the CDR3 terminus, so this likely reflects a read error. This chain connects TRBV12-3 or TRBV12-4 to TRBJ1-1, with no clear D. The V gene lost 5 bases and the J gene lost 1 base, with 11 bases spanning the gap. This CDR3 has 14 amino acids. CDR3 in amino acids: CASSPGRQNTEAFL. CDR3 nucleotides: TGTGCCAGCAGTCCTGGACGCCAGAACACTGAAGCTTTCCTT.

This clonotype was counted between two and nine times. V is TRBV7-9 and J is TRBJ1-2, with D unresolved. V was shortened by 7 bases and J by 0 bases, with 12 bases between the two germline ends. The CDR3 length is 14 residues. Looked up from germline, CDR1 is SEHNR and CDR2 is FQNEAQ (reference sequence). The CDR3, as DNA: TGTGCCAGCAAGCCGGGTATTTCTAACTATGGCTACACCTTC. Its protein product is CASKPGISNYGYTF.